The entry that follows covers one T cell receptor beta chain sequence. It was with random hexamers that roughly 0.5 to 1 ug RNA was reverse transcribed. With immunoSEQ multiplex PCR, TCR beta CDR3 was amplified across 54 Vbeta and 13 Jbeta. TCRdb ran MiXCR on the immunoSEQ multiplex PCR reads and lists one entry per CDR3 protein. Among around 62,000 distinct CDR3 sequences listed, around 90% were seen once. The sample is drawn from a study of CD8 T cells in Susac syndrome. The CDR3 totals 14 residues. Germline values: CDR1 MGHRA, CDR2 YSYEKL. Deletions cut 4 bases from V and 4 bases from J, with 11 bases between. CD8+ and CD4+ T cells circulating in blood were sequenced for TCR beta.

The chain couples TRBV4-1 to TRBJ1-3; D perhaps matches TRBD1 (5 bases). Input material: CD8+ T cells from PBMCs. The receptor comes from a human donor in good health. CDR3 loop: CASSLRGPGNTIYF. In nucleotides, the CDR3 is TGCGCCAGCAGCCTAAGGGGCCCAGGAAACACCATATATTTT.